These 13 T cell receptor beta chains originate from one sample sequenced in a study of blood T cell repertoires in COVID-19. Clones were read by immunoSEQ multiplex PCR, and TCRdb kept only the in-frame ones, dropping some. The table has about 170,000 clones, around nine tenths seen once. The sequenced material came from peripheral blood. All receptors come from a man aged 65-85 years with acute or convalescent COVID-19.

This clone has more than one count but fewer than ten. The CDR3 DNA reads as TGTGCCAGCAGCGGGACAGTGCCGGAAAAACTGTTTTTT. Its protein product is CASSGTVPEKLFF. The J gene is TRBJ1-4, the V gene TRBV2; 7 bases fit TRBD1. The V gene end was trimmed by 6 bases and the J gene end by 8 bases; junction bases not matched to a gene: 6. Germline V gene lookup returns CDR1 SNHLY and CDR2 FYNNEI. This CDR3 region has 13 residues.

The rearrangement uses TRBV29-1 and TRBJ2-1; 14 nucleotides align to TRBD2. Germline V lookup: CDR1 SQVTM, CDR2 ANQGSEA. The CDR3 is made up of 16 amino acids. Trimming removed 7 bases from V and 0 bases from J; junction bases left unmatched: 5. CDR3 protein: CSAAGLAGVSYNEQFF. The CDR3 region has the DNA TGCAGCGCCGCGGGACTAGCGGGAGTCTCCTACAATGAGCAGTTCTTC.

The genes are TRBV28 and TRBJ1-5; TRBD1 matches 7 bases. J gave up 1 base and V 5 bases, and 11 bases lay outside the gene matches. Germline V gene data show CDR1 as MDHEN and CDR2 as SYDVKM. This CDR3 spans 17 amino acids. As DNA, the CDR3 is TGTGCCAGCAGTAGAAATAGGGGGCAGGTGAGCAATCAGCCCCAGCATTTT. Protein sequence: CASSRNRGQVSNQPQHF.

This clone was detected only once. The V and J genes are TRBV6-2 or TRBV6-3 and TRBJ1-5, with TRBD1 identical over 11 bases. The germline V gene encodes CDR1 MNHEY and CDR2 SVGEGT. Losses at the gene ends were 4 bases for V and 7 bases for J; bases not matched to a gene: 3. The CDR3 has 14 amino acids. The CDR3 DNA reads TGTGCCAGCAGTTGGACAGGGGGCGGACAGCCCCAGCATTTT. This sequence encodes CASSWTGGGQPQHF.

The V call is TRBV2, the J call TRBJ2-3; 7 bases map to TRBD2. J gave up 2 bases and V 8 bases, and 13 bases lay outside the gene matches. CDR1 and CDR2 from the germline V gene are SNHLY and FYNNEI. CDR3 length: 16 amino acids. The CDR3 loop is CASSPGDYPPTDTQYF. The DNA of the CDR3 is TGTGCCAGCTCGCCCGGGGACTATCCGCCCACAGATACGCAGTATTTT.

The count of this clone is one. The rearrangement links TRBV20-1 to TRBJ2-7, with D possibly being TRBD1 (6 bases). CDR3 length: 14 residues. Deletions cut 3 bases from V and 3 bases from J, with 15 bases between. Germline CDR1 is DFQATT and CDR2 is SNEGSKA (reference sequence). The CDR3 DNA sequence: TGCAGTGCTAGTGGCGGACAGAGTCACTACGAGCAGTACTTC. This translates into CSASGGQSHYEQYF.

CDR3 sequence reads: CASSSPGARGYTF. CDR3 in DNA: TGTGCCAGCAGTTCCCCTGGGGCGCGCGGCTACACCTTC. The chain carries TRBV12-3 or TRBV12-4 and TRBJ1-2; D is possibly TRBD1 (5 bases). V lost 4 bases and J lost 8, with 14 bases in between. The CDR3 is 13 amino acids.

The CDR3, as DNA: TGTGCCAGCAGCTTGGCGGGGACAGGGGGCGATGAGCAGTTCTTC. It codes for CASSLAGTGGDEQFF. The rearrangement joins TRBV5-8 to TRBJ2-1; 12 nucleotides match TRBD1. The junction had 3 bases not matched to a gene; V was cut back by 0 bases and J by 8 bases. The CDR3 loop spans 15 amino acids. The germline gives CDR1 SGHTS, CDR2 YDEGEE.

The genes are TRBV28 and TRBJ1-5; 8 bases are a match to TRBD1. With 5 bases clipped from V and 5 bases from J, the junction kept 5 bases outside the gene matches. The CDR3 runs 14 residues. Germline CDR1 and CDR2: MDHEN and SYDVKM. CDR3 in DNA: TGTGCCAGCAGTCTCGGGACAGGACATCAGCCCCAGCATTTT. Encoded protein: CASSLGTGHQPQHF.

This rearrangement joins TRBV4-3 to TRBJ1-3; tentatively, D is TRBD1 (5 bases). The CDR3 has 16 residues. V was trimmed by 1 base and J by 2 bases, leaving 12 bases between them. Germline V lookup: CDR1 LGHNA, CDR2 YSLEER. For the CDR3, the DNA is TGCGCCAGCAGCCAAGGACGCGGGGGGACTGGAAACACCATATATTTT. Amino acids: CASSQGRGGTGNTIYF.

J is TRBJ2-7 and V is TRBV3-1 (or the pseudogene TRBV3-2); no firm D call. Trimming pared 2 bases from V and 0 bases from J, leaving 2 bases between. The germline V gene has CDR1 LGHDT and CDR2 YNNKEL (reference sequence). CDR3 length: 12 amino acids. The CDR3, as DNA: TGTGCCAGCAGCCAACTCTCCTACGAGCAGTACTTC. The encoded protein is CASSQLSYEQYF.

With regard to this clone: A read error may account for a junction end that differs from germline. The chain links TRBV7-9 to TRBJ1-2; 7 bases agree with TRBD1. From germline, CDR1 is SEHNR and CDR2 FQNEAQ (reference sequence). This CDR3 region has 13 residues. The CDR3 nucleotides read TGTGCCAGCAGCCGAGTAGCTCCGGGACAGACTAACTTC. Residues: CASSRVAPGQTNF. Variable domain in full (rest from reference TRBV7-9 and TRBJ1-2): DTGVSQNPRHKITKRGQNVTFRCDPISEHNRLYWYRQTLGQGPEFLTYFQNEAQLEKSRLLSDRFSAERPKGSFSTLEIQRTEQGDSAMYLCASSRVAPGQTNFGSGTRLTVV.

This clone has just one count. The chain joins TRBV2 to TRBJ1-1, with TRBD1 matching 9 bases. CDR1 is SNHLY, CDR2 FYNNEI, per germline. V lost 8 bases to trimming and J lost 5 bases; unmatched junction nucleotides: 9. The CDR3 has 14 amino acids. The CDR3 is CASSRDRVFTEAFF. For the CDR3, the DNA is TGTGCCAGCTCGAGGGACAGGGTCTTTACTGAAGCTTTCTTT.